The 9 T cell receptor beta chains given below trace back to one sample, sequenced in a study of CD8+CD57+ T cells in acquired aplastic anemia. Both TCR beta VDJ combination and CDR3 sequence profiling were carried out. Genomic DNA was the template for this profiling. Via MiXCR, TCRdb re-called the reads, giving one row per CDR3 protein. Among 150,000 to 200,000 distinct CDR3 sequences listed, about 44% were seen once. In patients chosen for sequencing, flow cytometry had shown CD8+CD57+ cell expansion. The specimen was sorted CD4+, CD8+, or CD8+CD57+ T cells (not recorded which) from PBMCs. All receptors come from a human donor with aplastic anemia.

J is TRBJ2-1 and V is TRBV10-3, with 15 bases aligning to TRBD2. Germline-derived CDR1 and CDR2 are ENHRY and SYGVKD. V shed 8 bases, J shed 5 bases, and the junction held 4 bases outside the gene matches. The CDR3 runs 15 residues. The CDR3 nucleotides are TGTGCCATCGGGACTAGCGGGGGGATCAACAATGAGCAGTTCTTC. Its translation is CAIGTSGGINNEQFF.

In this sample, this clonotype turned up a few times. The chain uses TRBV29-1 and TRBJ1-6; D call uncertain. The V and J ends lost 6 bases and 6 bases respectively, with 12 bases between them. The germline gives CDR1 SQVTM, CDR2 ANQGSEA. This CDR3 contains 13 residues. In DNA form, the CDR3 reads TGCAGCGTAGCTCTCAGAAGTAATTCACCCCTCCACTTT. This translates into CSVALRSNSPLHF.

This clonotype was seen repeatedly, ten times or more. For the CDR3, the DNA is TGTGCCAGCAGTTTGCCGGGTTCCTACAATGAGCAGTTCTTC. This gives the protein CASSLPGSYNEQFF. The V call is TRBV12-3 or TRBV12-4, the J call TRBJ2-1; D gene uncertain. The CDR3 contains 14 residues. Between the trimmed V and J ends, which lost 3 bases and 1 base, there was a span of 7 bases.

Note on this clonotype: No conserved phenylalanine or tryptophan ends this CDR3, so it is likely a read error. The J gene is TRBJ2-5, the V gene TRBV19, with D possibly matching TRBD1 (7 bases). This CDR3 has 17 residues. The V gene lost 9 bases and the J gene lost 7 bases, with 30 bases spanning the gap. Germline V gene sequence: CDR1 LNHDA, CDR2 SQIVND (reference sequence). The CDR3 DNA reads as TGTGCCAGCAGGACAGGTTGGGGTACCGACGGGAGTGCGACCCAGTACATC. Its protein is CASRTGWGTDGSATQYI.

This clonotype occurred many times. The rearrangement joins TRBV7-9 to TRBJ1-2, with a tentative D call TRBD1 (5 bases). V was trimmed by 6 bases and J by 5 bases, leaving 25 bases between them. There are 17 residues in the CDR3. From germline, CDR1 is SEHNR and CDR2 FQNEAQ (reference sequence). CDR3 loop: CASSRAGGTPPFYGYTF. Here the CDR3 DNA reads TGTGCCAGCAGTCGGGCTGGAGGGACGCCACCCTTTTATGGCTACACCTTC.

This clonotype has a handful of counts. This sequence joins TRBV2 and TRBJ1-5; 7 nucleotides align to TRBD1. The V gene end was trimmed by 7 bases and the J gene end by 0 bases; junction bases not matched to a gene: 3. This CDR3 is 14 amino acids long. Germline lookup yields CDR1 SNHLY and CDR2 FYNNEI. CDR3 region: CASKGANSNQPQHF. The CDR3 bases are TGTGCCAGCAAGGGGGCGAATAGCAATCAGCCCCAGCATTTT. The variable domain in full, completed from reference TRBV2 and TRBJ1-5, reads EPEVTQTPSHQVTQMGQEVILRCVPISNHLYFYWYRQILGQKVEFLVSFYNNEISEKSEIFDDQFSVERPDGSNFTLKIRSTKLEDSAMYFCASKGANSNQPQHFGDGTRLSIL.

This chain links TRBV25-1 with TRBJ2-7, with 10 nucleotides matching TRBD2. The CDR3 sequence is 14 residues long. The V gene end was trimmed by 4 bases and the J gene end by 4 bases; junction bases not matched to a gene: 4. CDR1 and CDR2 (germline): MGHDK, SYGVNS. The CDR3 nucleotides are TGTGCCAGCAGTGCGGGTAGCGGGGGGTACGAGCAGTACTTC. The encoded protein is CASSAGSGGYEQYF.

The CDR3 bases are TGTGCCAGCAGCCCCTTGGAGGGGGCCGGCTACACCTTC. As protein: CASSPLEGAGYTF. This chain links TRBV7-8 with TRBJ1-2, with TRBD1 matching over 7 bases. The CDR3 sequence is 13 residues long. The J segment lost 8 bases and the V segment lost 5 bases, leaving 8 bases of the junction unmatched. CDR1 is SGHVS and CDR2 is FQNEAQ in the germline V gene.

The chain combines TRBV19 with TRBJ1-1; possibly TRBD1 for D (5 bases). This CDR3 contains 15 residues. Germline V CDR1 and CDR2: LNHDA, SQIVND (reference sequence). Trimming removed 3 bases from V and 1 base from J, with 12 bases in between. CDR3 sequence reads: CASSILGETNTEAFF. CDR3 in DNA: TGTGCCAGTAGTATTTTAGGGGAGACGAACACTGAAGCTTTCTTT.